This is a list of T cell receptor beta chains from one sample in a study of tumor-infiltrating lymphocytes in localized non-small cell lung cancer. The data were produced by immunoSEQ multiplex PCR, yet TCRdb's version contains in-frame clones alone and is incomplete. This table has fewer than 11,000 clones, 60% appearing once. The specimen was uninvolved lung tissue not adjacent to the tumor. The receptors stem from a human donor with non-small cell lung cancer. CDR3s include the opening cysteine and the closing phenylalanine or tryptophan. Fields, in order: V gene, D gene, J gene, clone size, CDR3 DNA, CDR3 protein. D genes are given only for firm matches. Part of the rows lack a size; the others show once, few, many or a class for expanded clones.

TRBV5-1	TRBD1	TRBJ2-7	.	TGCGCCAGCAGCTTGGCCGGGACAGGGCTTGGATACGAGCAGTACTTC	CASSLAGTGLGYEQYF
TRBV7-3	.	TRBJ2-5	once	TGTGCCAGCAGCAGCCAGCCCAGGGGTGGCCAAGAGACCCAGTACTTC	CASSSQPRGGQETQYF
TRBV7-3	.	TRBJ2-5	.	TGTGCCAGCAGCTTCGACGTGGAAGAGACCCAGTACTTC	CASSFDVEETQYF
TRBV6-1	.	TRBJ1-5	few	TGTGCCAGCAGTGGTAGCAATCAGCCCCAGCATTTT	CASSGSNQPQHF
TRBV5-6	.	TRBJ1-6	medium-sized	TGTGCCAGCAGCTTGGAGGGGGTTTCACCCCTCCACTTT	CASSLEGVSPLHF
TRBV9	TRBD2	TRBJ2-1	.	TGTGCCAGCAGCCCCGCAACCGTAGCGGGGGGGCACAATGAGCAGTTCTTC	CASSPATVAGGHNEQFF
TRBV7-2	.	TRBJ2-3	once	TGTGCCAGCAGCTCGTACACAGATACGCAGTATTTT	CASSSYTDTQYF
TRBV7-2	TRBD1	TRBJ2-7	few	TGTGCCAGCAGCCTGGACAGGGGGGTCCAGTACTTC	CASSLDRGVQYF
TRBV11-3	.	TRBJ1-1	.	TGTGCCAGCAGCTTTTTCGACAGCGCGAACACTGAAGCTTTCTTT	CASSFFDSANTEAFF
TRBV4-1	.	TRBJ2-7	once	TGCGCCAGCAGTCCGGGACGCTCGGGTTACGAGCAGTACTTC	CASSPGRSGYEQYF
TRBV6-6	.	TRBJ2-7	.	TGTGCCAGCAGAGTCCGGGACGGGGTTTCCTACGAGCAGTACTTC	CASRVRDGVSYEQYF
TRBV4-2	.	TRBJ1-6	.	TGTGCCAGCAGCCAAGAGGATAATTCACCCCTCCACTTT	CASSQEDNSPLHF
TRBV19	.	TRBJ2-2	.	TGTGCCAGTAGTCCCTGGATTAACGGGGAGCTGTTTTTT	CASSPWINGELFF
TRBV6-5	TRBD1	TRBJ1-5	.	TGTGCCAGCAGTGCGGACAGGGATGACAATCAGCCCCAGCATTTT	CASSADRDDNQPQHF
TRBV7-3	.	TRBJ1-1	.	TGTGCCAGCAGCCTCGTCGGCCAGGGCACTGAAGCTTTCTTT	CASSLVGQGTEAFF
TRBV6-6	TRBD1	TRBJ2-1	few	TGTGCCAGCAGTACCCCCGGGACAGGGGCCCCCAATGAGCAGTTCTTC	CASSTPGTGAPNEQFF
TRBV15	TRBD1	TRBJ1-2	few	TGTGCCACCAGCAGAGGAGGGACAGGACGACTTAACTATGGCTACACCTTC	CATSRGGTGRLNYGYTF
TRBV4-2	.	TRBJ2-3	.	TGTGCCAGCAGCCGAGGCGGAAACACAGATACGCAGTATTTT	CASSRGGNTDTQYF
TRBV7-2	.	TRBJ2-1	once	TGTGCCAGCAGCTTATTGACAGGCGATTATGAGCAGTTCTTC	CASSLLTGDYEQFF
TRBV9	.	TRBJ2-5	.	TGTGCCAGCAGCGGGGGGCGGGGGAAAGAGACCCAGTACTTC	CASSGGRGKETQYF
TRBV9	.	TRBJ1-1	.	TGTGCCAGCAGCGGGGGCGGACACCTGAACACTGAAGCTTTCTTT	CASSGGGHLNTEAFF
TRBV4-2	TRBD1	TRBJ1-6	.	TGTGCCAGCAGTCCGAGGACAGGGACCGATTCACCCCTCCACTTT	CASSPRTGTDSPLHF
TRBV6-6	TRBD1	TRBJ2-7	.	TGTGCCAGCCGTGGACAGGGTAACTCCTACGAGCAGTACTTC	CASRGQGNSYEQYF
TRBV4-1	.	TRBJ2-2	.	TGCGCCAGCAGCCATTGGGGGGCAACTGAAGGATACGGGGAGCTGTTTTTT	CASSHWGATEGYGELFF
TRBV11-2	.	TRBJ2-7	medium-sized	TGTGCCAGCAGCTTAGAGGCCATCAGGTACGAGCAGTACTTC	CASSLEAIRYEQYF
TRBV4-3	.	TRBJ2-1	few	TGCGCCAGCAGCCAAGATGGGGGGACCAGCTCCTACAATGAGCAGTTCTTC	CASSQDGGTSSYNEQFF
TRBV28	.	TRBJ2-2	few	TGTGCCAGCAGTTTATCGGAGGGCACCGGGGAGCTGTTTTTT	CASSLSEGTGELFF
TRBV7-2	.	TRBJ2-7	.	TGTGCCAGCAGCTTAACCGGGACACGAGAATACGAGCAGTACTTC	CASSLTGTREYEQYF
TRBV6-5	.	TRBJ2-7	few	TGTGCCAGCAGTTTCCAATATTCCTACGAGCAGTACTTC	CASSFQYSYEQYF
TRBV6-5	.	TRBJ1-1	few	TGTGCCAGCAGTTACGCGCTGGCGAACACTGAAGCTTTCTTT	CASSYALANTEAFF
TRBV29-1	.	TRBJ1-1	.	TGCAGCGTTGAATTGGGCCTAATCGCTGAAGCTTTCTTT	CSVELGLIAEAFF
TRBV19	TRBD1	TRBJ2-7	once	TGTGCCAGTAGTTGGGACAGCCAGAGCTCCTACGAGCAGTACTTC	CASSWDSQSSYEQYF
TRBV23-1	.	TRBJ2-7	.	TGCGCCAGCAGTCATTCTGAACGGGACTTCCTGTACGAGCAGTACTTC	CASSHSERDFLYEQYF
TRBV28	TRBD1	TRBJ1-3	.	TGTGCCAGCAGCTCGTACAGGGGTAGTGGAAACACCATATATTTT	CASSSYRGSGNTIYF
TRBV28	TRBD1	TRBJ2-3	.	TGTGCCAGCAGGCCCGGACAGGCAAGCACAGATACGCAGTATTTT	CASRPGQASTDTQYF
TRBV7-2	.	TRBJ2-3	.	TGTGCCAGCAGCTTAGGGACTAGCACAGATACGCAGTATTTT	CASSLGTSTDTQYF
TRBV4-2	TRBD2	TRBJ2-1	.	TGTGCCAGCAGCCAAGATTGGAGCGGGGGGCGGAATGAGCAGTTCTTC	CASSQDWSGGRNEQFF
TRBV7-9	TRBD1	TRBJ2-7	.	TGTGCCAGCAGCCCCCGGACAGGGAACTACGAGCAGTACTTC	CASSPRTGNYEQYF
TRBV13	.	TRBJ2-3	few	TGTGCCAGCAGCCCCGGGTCAGATACGCAGTATTTT	CASSPGSDTQYF
TRBV11-2	.	TRBJ1-2	.	TGTGCCAGCAGCGAGACAGTAAACTATGGCTACACCTTC	CASSETVNYGYTF
TRBV11-1	TRBD2	TRBJ2-5	.	TGTGCCAGCAGCTTCGGACTAGCGGTCCAAGAGACCCAGTACTTC	CASSFGLAVQETQYF
TRBV11-2	.	TRBJ1-2	.	TGTGCCAGCAGCTTATCTGGGGCAGGGCCGGGTGGCTACACCTTC	CASSLSGAGPGGYTF
TRBV19	TRBD1	TRBJ1-3	.	TGTGCCAGTTCCGCAGGGGGCTCTGGAAACACCATATATTTT	CASSAGGSGNTIYF
TRBV9	.	TRBJ1-1	.	TGTGCCAGCAGCGTAGGCCTGACACTGGGGGCAGATCCGAACACTGAAGCTTTCTTT	CASSVGLTLGADPNTEAFF
TRBV6-5	.	TRBJ1-5	.	TGTGCCGTCTTAAATCAGCCCCAGCATTTT	CAVLNQPQHF
TRBV5-4	TRBD2	TRBJ2-5	once	TGTGCCAGCAGCTTTAGCGGGGGCCAAGAGACCCAGTACTTC	CASSFSGGQETQYF
TRBV6-6	.	TRBJ2-1	.	TGTGCCAGCAGTCCTGGGGGGCAGTCCTATGAGCAGTTCTTC	CASSPGGQSYEQFF